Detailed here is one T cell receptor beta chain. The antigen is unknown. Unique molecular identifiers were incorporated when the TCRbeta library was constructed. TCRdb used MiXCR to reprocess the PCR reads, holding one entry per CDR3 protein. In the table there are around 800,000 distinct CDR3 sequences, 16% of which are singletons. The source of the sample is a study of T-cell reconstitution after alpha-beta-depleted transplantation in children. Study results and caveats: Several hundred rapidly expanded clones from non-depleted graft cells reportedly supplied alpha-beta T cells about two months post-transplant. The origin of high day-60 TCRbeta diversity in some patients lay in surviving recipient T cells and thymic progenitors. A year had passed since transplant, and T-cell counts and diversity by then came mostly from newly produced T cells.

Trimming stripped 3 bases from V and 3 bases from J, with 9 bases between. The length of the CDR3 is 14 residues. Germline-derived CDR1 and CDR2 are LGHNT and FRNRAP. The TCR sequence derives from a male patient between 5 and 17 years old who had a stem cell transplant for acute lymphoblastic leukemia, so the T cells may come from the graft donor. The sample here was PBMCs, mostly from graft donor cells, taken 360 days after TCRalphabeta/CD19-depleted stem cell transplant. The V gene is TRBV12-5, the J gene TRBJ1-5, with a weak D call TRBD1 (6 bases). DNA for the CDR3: TGTGCTAGTGGTTTAGGACAGCTCAATCAGCCCCAGCATTTT. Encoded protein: CASGLGQLNQPQHF.